Given below is one T cell receptor (beta chain) in context. The antigen remains unidentified. There are 14 residues in the CDR3. Per germline, CDR1 SNHLY and CDR2 FYNNEI. V trimming: 7 bases; J trimming: 4 bases; junction bases outside the gene matches: 8. These data belong to a study of shared clonotypes between healthy human individuals. Study-level points and caveats: In general, naive subsets displayed greater estimated richness than memory subsets did.

CD4+ cell separation produced CD45RA+ naive and CD45RA-negative memory subsets. This table comes from immunoSEQ multiplex PCR, and its TCRdb copy is limited to in-frame clones, with some not included. The sample includes 950,000 to 1,300,000 clones, around 74% of them seen just once. The rearrangement uses TRBV2 and TRBJ1-2, with TRBD1 matching over 8 bases. The sequence came from a man between 18 and 29 years old in good health. The source material was memory CD4+ T cells sorted from blood. Subset defined: CD45RA-negative fraction. The CDR3 region has the DNA TGTGCCAGCACTTCCCAGGGGGCTGGCTATGGCTACACCTTC. Translated, it gives CASTSQGAGYGYTF. The full variable domain, rest sourced from reference TRBV2 and TRBJ1-2, is EPEVTQTPSHQVTQMGQEVILRCVPISNHLYFYWYRQILGQKVEFLVSFYNNEISEKSEIFDDQFSVERPDGSNFTLKIRSTKLEDSAMYFCASTSQGAGYGYTFGSGTRLTVV.